Each of the 21 T cell receptor beta chains below was sequenced from the same sample in a study of T cell repertoires in cytomegalovirus infection. One entry per CDR3 protein, called by TCRdb with MiXCR from the reads. The table includes a few hundred thousand distinct CDR3 sequences, under 25% detected once. The sequenced sample consisted of CD8+ T cells from PBMCs. The receptors shown here come from a human donor in good health (CMV status not recorded). Some clones in this sample may be carry-over from other donors' samples.

At least ten counts were recorded for this clonotype. This sequence joins TRBV7-6 and TRBJ1-1; the match to TRBD1 covers 7 bases. CDR3 length: 15 residues. The J segment lost 0 bases and the V segment lost 5 bases, leaving 6 bases of the junction unmatched. Germline lookup yields CDR1 SGHVS and CDR2 FNYEAQ. CDR3 coding DNA: TGTGCCAGCAGCCCTGCAGGGGGAATGAACACTGAAGCTTTCTTT. Its translation is CASSPAGGMNTEAFF.

V gene TRBV13 combines with J gene TRBJ2-1, with 9 bases identical to TRBD1. Trimming at V came to 5 bases and at J to 4 bases, leaving 6 bases not matched to a gene. The CDR3 is made up of 15 amino acids. Per germline, CDR1 PRHDT and CDR2 FYEKMQ (reference sequence). Written as DNA, the CDR3 is TGTGCCAGCAGCCCACAGGGGGCAGGATACAATGAGCAGTTCTTC. Protein product: CASSPQGAGYNEQFF. Complete variable domain (other parts from reference TRBV13 and TRBJ2-1): AAGVIQSPRHLIKEKRETATLKCYPIPRHDTVYWYQQGPGQDPQFLISFYEKMQSDKGSIPDRFSAQQFSDYHSELNMSSLELGDSALYFCASSPQGAGYNEQFFGPGTRLTVL.

V gene TRBV28 combines with J gene TRBJ1-2; D remains ambiguous. Trimming took 3 bases from V and 8 from J, leaving 7 bases between them. The CDR3 consists of 11 residues. Per the germline V gene, CDR1 is MDHEN and CDR2 is SYDVKM. This chain's CDR3 is CASSFGNGYTF. CDR3 nucleotides: TGTGCCAGCAGTTTCGGGAACGGCTACACCTTC.

This clonotype occurred a few times. V gene TRBV7-6 combines with J gene TRBJ2-1, with D hard to call. The CDR3 consists of 12 residues. Germline CDR1 is SGHVS and CDR2 is FNYEAQ. V gave up 11 bases and J gave up 6 bases, with 14 bases separating them. The CDR3 nucleotides read TGTGCCGCGGCCGGGCCAATCAATGAGCAGTTCTTC. This codes for CAAAGPINEQFF.

This clonotype was counted only a few times. This chain connects TRBV20-1 to TRBJ2-5, with TRBD2 matching over 7 bases. Trimming removed 0 bases from V and 1 base from J; junction bases left unmatched: 2. The CDR3 has 14 amino acids. Germline-derived CDR1 and CDR2 are DFQATT and SNEGSKA (reference sequence). The CDR3 DNA reads TGCAGTGCTAGAGATTCGGGGGGCCAAGAGACCCAGTACTTC. As protein: CSARDSGGQETQYF.

This rearrangement joins TRBV2 to TRBJ2-2; possibly TRBD2 for D (6 bases). Deletions cut 8 bases from V and 0 bases from J, with 13 bases between. Germline CDR1 reads SNHLY; CDR2 reads FYNNEI. The CDR3 is 15 residues long. CDR3: CASLGGDPNTGELFF. CDR3 nucleotide sequence: TGTGCCAGCCTGGGCGGGGATCCGAACACCGGGGAGCTGTTTTTT.

This clonotype has ten or more counts. The rearrangement joins TRBV7-6 to TRBJ2-2; D unclear. This CDR3 region has 15 residues. Per germline, CDR1 SGHVS and CDR2 FNYEAQ. V gave up 1 base and J gave up 5 bases, with 11 bases separating them. The CDR3 DNA reads as TGTGCCAGCAGCTTAGGTGACGAAGGGACCGGGGAGCTGTTTTTT. Encoded protein: CASSLGDEGTGELFF.

V is TRBV6-2 or TRBV6-3 and J is TRBJ1-1; no clear D gene. CDR1 and CDR2 from the germline V gene are MNHEY and SVGEGT. Trimming left V 4 bases short and J 0 bases short, with 15 bases between. The CDR3 length is 16 residues. The CDR3 reads CASSLPPGLMNTEAFF. In nucleotides, the CDR3 is TGTGCCAGCAGTTTACCGCCCGGACTGATGAACACTGAAGCTTTCTTT.

This rearrangement joins TRBV28 to TRBJ1-4, with 7 positions matching TRBD1. With V trimmed by 5 bases and J by 7 bases, 13 bases remained unmatched. This CDR3 spans 16 amino acids. The germline gives CDR1 MDHEN, CDR2 SYDVKM. This CDR3 reads CASSPGQTKVGEKLFF. DNA for the CDR3: TGTGCCAGCAGTCCGGGACAGACTAAAGTGGGTGAAAAACTGTTTTTT.

V gene TRBV5-6 combines with J gene TRBJ2-3, with 9 bases that match TRBD2. Germline lookup yields CDR1 SGHDT and CDR2 YYEEEE. There are 15 residues in the CDR3. Trimming cost V 1 base and J 4 bases; bases outside gene matches: 4. CDR3 nucleotides: TGTGCCAGCAGCTTGTCGGGCGGGGGGGCAGATACGCAGTATTTT. Encoded protein: CASSLSGGGADTQYF.

This clonotype has at least ten counts. The chain joins TRBV28 to TRBJ1-1; D is unclear. Trimming took off 1 base at V and 1 base at J, with 7 bases between the two ends. This CDR3 is built from 14 residues. Germline V gene data show CDR1 as MDHEN and CDR2 as SYDVKM. CDR3 sequence (DNA): TGTGCCAGCAGTTTATCTCTAGGGAACACTGAAGCTTTCTTT. Residues: CASSLSLGNTEAFF.

There are a few counts of this clonotype. This chain connects TRBV29-1 to TRBJ1-1; 8 nucleotides line up with TRBD1. V dropped 6 bases and J dropped 3; count of bases not matched to a gene: 15. The CDR3 covers 16 residues. Germline lookup yields CDR1 SQVTM and CDR2 ANQGSEA. For the CDR3, the DNA is TGCAGCGTCGGAGGACAGGGAATCGGATCGGACACTGAAGCTTTCTTT. Amino acid sequence: CSVGGQGIGSDTEAFF.

The CDR3 sequence: CASSGPGLALFF. The CDR3 nucleotides read TGTGCCAGCAGTGGCCCGGGACTAGCACTGTTCTTC. This chain joins TRBV25-1 and TRBJ2-1, with TRBD2 matching over 9 bases. Germline CDR1 is MGHDK and CDR2 is SYGVNS. The CDR3 has 12 amino acids. The ends lost 4 bases at V and 15 bases at J; junction bases unmatched: 7.

The chain employs TRBV20-1 and TRBJ2-1; TRBD2 matches 10 bases. The V segment lost 0 bases and the J segment 2 bases; nucleotides outside the gene matches: 7. Germline V gene lookup returns CDR1 DFQATT and CDR2 SNEGSKA (reference sequence). CDR3 size: 17 residues. The CDR3 nucleotides are TGCAGTGCTAGAGATGTACTAGCGGGGAGAACCTACAATGAGCAGTTCTTC. Its protein is CSARDVLAGRTYNEQFF.

This clonotype was observed a few times. The chain combines TRBV10-3 with TRBJ2-7, with TRBD1 matching over 7 bases. Germline V gene sequence: CDR1 ENHRY, CDR2 SYGVKD. V shed 1 base, J shed 1 base, and the junction held 1 base outside the gene matches. This CDR3 contains 14 residues. DNA for the CDR3: TGTGCCATCAGTGAGTTGACAGGGTCCTACGAGCAGTACTTC. It encodes CAISELTGSYEQYF.

This clonotype showed up just a few times. The chain couples TRBV7-6 to TRBJ2-1; 7 nucleotides align to TRBD1. Germline values: CDR1 SGHVS, CDR2 FNYEAQ. V lost 1 base to trimming and J lost 5 bases; unmatched junction nucleotides: 8. The CDR3 is made up of 16 amino acids. CDR3 loop: CASSLDTGTVNNEQFF. The CDR3 DNA reads TGTGCCAGCAGCTTAGACACCGGGACAGTTAACAATGAGCAGTTCTTC.

The chain has TRBV5-1 and TRBJ2-5, with D hard to call. Germline CDR1 is SGHRS and CDR2 is YFSETQ. Trimming pared 1 base from V and 2 bases from J, leaving 9 bases between. The CDR3 covers 14 residues. The CDR3 is CASSLYREQETQYF. The CDR3 DNA sequence: TGCGCCAGCAGCTTGTACAGAGAACAAGAGACCCAGTACTTC.

The chain has TRBV4-1 and TRBJ2-7; no reliable D call. The CDR3 sequence is 13 residues long. With 0 bases removed from V and 3 bases from J, the gap between germline ends came to 6 bases. Germline CDR1 is MGHRA and CDR2 is YSYEKL. This CDR3 reads CASSQEVGYEQYF. The CDR3 DNA follows: TGCGCCAGCAGCCAAGAAGTCGGCTACGAGCAGTACTTC.

In its sample, this clonotype was seen a few times. The genes are TRBV10-3 and TRBJ2-5; D unclear. The V gene's germline CDR1 is ENHRY and CDR2 SYGVKD. Trimming took 3 bases from V and 3 from J, leaving 11 bases between them. The CDR3 consists of 14 residues. The CDR3 nucleotides are TGTGCCATCAGTGACGACCAGCCGGAAGAGACCCAGTACTTC. This encodes CAISDDQPEETQYF.

The chain combines TRBV19 with TRBJ2-7, with 7 positions matching TRBD1. Germline V lookup: CDR1 LNHDA, CDR2 SQIVND (reference sequence). The CDR3 sequence is 13 residues long. The V gene end was trimmed by 1 base and the J gene end by 7 bases; junction bases not matched to a gene: 4. The chain's CDR3 is CASSIGGQREQYF. The CDR3 nucleotides read TGTGCCAGTAGTATAGGGGGACAGCGGGAGCAGTACTTC.

The chain recombines TRBV29-1 with TRBJ2-3; 11 nucleotides align to TRBD2. The CDR3 runs to 15 residues. Germline values: CDR1 SQVTM, CDR2 ANQGSEA. The J segment lost 4 bases and the V segment lost 2 bases, leaving 5 bases of the junction unmatched. The CDR3, as DNA: TGCAGCGTTGAACCGACTAGCGGGGTTGCAGATACGCAGTATTTT. Amino acid sequence: CSVEPTSGVADTQYF.